The next 8 T cell receptor beta chains were all read from a single sample in a study of graft-versus-host responses after intestinal transplantation. Processing released intraepithelial and lamina propria lymphocytes from the graft tissue. The table came from immunoSEQ multiplex PCR; TCRdb's copy has only in-frame clones and leaves some out. This table holds around 7,700 clones, roughly four fifths found once. Source: ileum tissue, taken 226 days after intestinal transplant. These TCRs come from a human patient who received an intestinal transplant, so some T cells may come from the graft donor.

This sequence joins TRBV18 and TRBJ2-1; 7 nucleotides match TRBD1. Germline V gene lookup returns CDR1 KGHSH and CDR2 LQKENI. This CDR3 is built from 13 residues. The junction had 2 bases not matched to a gene; V was cut back by 4 bases and J by 5 bases. CDR3 sequence reads: CASSHDRDNEQFF. CDR3 coding DNA: TGTGCCAGCTCACATGACAGGGACAATGAGCAGTTCTTC.

The gene calls are TRBV4-2 and TRBJ1-5; 8 bases are shared with TRBD1. The length of the CDR3 is 16 residues. J lost 3 bases, V lost 2 bases, and 6 bases had no gene match. Germline-derived CDR1 and CDR2 are LGHNA and YNFKEQ. The DNA of the CDR3 is TGTGCCAGCAGCCAACCTGACAGGGGACTCAATCAGCCCCAGCATTTT. Translation: CASSQPDRGLNQPQHF.

This chain links TRBV11-2 with TRBJ2-1, with 11 bases aligning to TRBD1. CDR1 is SGHAT and CDR2 is FQNNGV in the germline V gene. V trimming: 8 bases; J trimming: 6 bases; junction bases outside the gene matches: 0. The CDR3 is 12 residues long. This CDR3 reads CASGTGGNEQFF. The CDR3 nucleotides read TGTGCCAGCGGGACAGGGGGCAATGAGCAGTTCTTC.

This clone was detected a few times. The rearrangement uses TRBV5-1 and TRBJ1-1; D possibly corresponds to TRBD1 (5 bases). V dropped 0 bases and J dropped 1 base, with 13 bases sitting between them. This CDR3 spans 16 amino acids. Per germline, CDR1 SGHRS and CDR2 YFSETQ. CDR3 loop: CASSLGTRDSNTEAFF. CDR3 bases: TGCGCCAGCAGCTTGGGTACCAGGGATTCGAACACTGAAGCTTTCTTT.

The chain links TRBV29-1 to TRBJ2-1; TRBD2 aligns across 9 bases. The V gene end was trimmed by 4 bases and the J gene end by 8 bases; junction bases not matched to a gene: 21. This CDR3 comprises 18 residues. Per germline, CDR1 SQVTM and CDR2 ANQGSEA. The CDR3 bases are TGCAGCGTTGTAGGTCTAGCGGGGCGCGGTTTATCTCCCCATGAGCAGTTCTTC. Translated: CSVVGLAGRGLSPHEQFF.

The chain is built from TRBV19 and TRBJ1-1, with D hard to call. The CDR3 covers 13 residues. Per germline, CDR1 LNHDA and CDR2 SQIVND (reference sequence). V was cut by 1 base and J by 1 base, with 4 bases left in between. CDR3 loop: CASSIGANTEAFF. The DNA for the CDR3 is TGTGCCAGTAGTATAGGGGCGAACACTGAAGCTTTCTTT.

The chain couples TRBV11-3 to TRBJ2-7, with 8 bases that match TRBD1. The CDR3 totals 15 residues. After removal of 5 bases from V and 2 bases from J, the junction contained 8 bases not matched to a gene. The V gene's germline CDR1 is SGHNT and CDR2 YENEEA. The CDR3 reads CASSTRTGLPYEQYF. Here the CDR3 DNA reads TGTGCCAGCAGCACACGGACAGGGTTGCCCTACGAGCAGTACTTC. The full variable domain, rest sourced from reference TRBV11-3 and TRBJ2-7, is EAGVVQSPRYKIIEKKQPVAFWCNPISGHNTLYWYLQNLGQGPELLIRYENEEAVDDSQLPKDRFSAERLKGVDSTLKIQPAELGDSAVYLCASSTRTGLPYEQYFGPGTRLTVT.

This sequence joins TRBV5-4 and TRBJ2-5; 11 bases match TRBD1. This CDR3 contains 14 residues. Per germline, CDR1 SGHNT and CDR2 YYREEE (reference sequence). The junction had 4 bases not matched to a gene; V was cut back by 4 bases and J by 5 bases. CDR3 residues: CASSPDRGLETQYF. The CDR3 DNA reads as TGTGCCAGCAGCCCGGACAGGGGGCTTGAGACCCAGTACTTC.